Sequencing of this T cell receptor beta chain was carried out in a study of CD8 T cells in Susac syndrome. Germline values: CDR1 SGHRS, CDR2 YFSETQ. The CDR3 totals 15 residues. Trimming removed 0 bases from V and 5 bases from J; junction bases left unmatched: 7. Broader study findings: The study recognized that the number of individuals in its TCR sequencing and HLA analysis was relatively small.

Reverse transcription of about 0.5 to 1 ug RNA was carried out with random hexamers. Amplification of TCR beta CDR3 by immunoSEQ multiplex PCR spanned 54 Vbeta and 13 Jbeta. TCRdb reprocessed the immunoSEQ multiplex PCR reads with MiXCR, giving one entry per CDR3 protein. The sample includes 180,000 or so distinct CDR3 sequences, around 94% of them seen just once. Blood CD8+ and CD4+ T cells underwent high-throughput TCR beta sequencing. With respect to this clonotype: Its antigen remains unknown.

The receptor was isolated from a human donor in good health. The genes are TRBV5-1 and TRBJ1-1; TRBD1 agrees at 7 bases. The sample consisted of CD4+ T cells from PBMCs. The CDR3 DNA reads as TGCGCCAGCAGCTTGGAGGGCAGGGGGGAGACTGAAGCTTTCTTT. Translated, it gives CASSLEGRGETEAFF.